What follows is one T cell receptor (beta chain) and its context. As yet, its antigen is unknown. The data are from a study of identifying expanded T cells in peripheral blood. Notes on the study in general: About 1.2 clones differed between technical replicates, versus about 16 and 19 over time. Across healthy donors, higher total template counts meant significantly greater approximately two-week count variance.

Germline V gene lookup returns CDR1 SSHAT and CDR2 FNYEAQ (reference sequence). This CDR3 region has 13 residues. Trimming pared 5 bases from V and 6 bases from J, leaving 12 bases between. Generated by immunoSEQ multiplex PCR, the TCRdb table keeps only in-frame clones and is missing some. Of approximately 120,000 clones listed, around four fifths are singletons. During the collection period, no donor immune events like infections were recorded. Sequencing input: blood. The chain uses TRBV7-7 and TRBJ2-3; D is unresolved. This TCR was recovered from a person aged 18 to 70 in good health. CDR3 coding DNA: TGTGCCAGCAGCCTAGACTCCTTCGATACGCAGTATTTT. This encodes CASSLDSFDTQYF.